In its sample, the clone carrying this T cell receptor beta chain was seen a few times. Its specificity is unknown. The CDR3 runs to 14 residues. The germline gives CDR1 SGHKS, CDR2 YYEKEE (reference sequence). V was cut by 2 bases and J by 4 bases, with 12 bases left in between. TCRdb analysed the reads with MiXCR anew, one entry per CDR3 protein. The sample has nearly 450,000 distinct CDR3 sequences, about a third seen once. The data derive from a study of T cell repertoires in cytomegalovirus infection. On the study more broadly: TCR beta signatures that were public indicated CMV infection and matching HLA type.

Overall study findings and caveats: Summed frequency of shared TCR beta families picked out CMV carriers who also had the relevant HLA.

The genes are TRBV5-5 and TRBJ1-1; tentative D call: TRBD1 (6 bases). This TCR came from a human donor in good health (CMV status not recorded). Some clones in this sample may be carry-over from other donors' samples. What was sequenced was PBMCs. CDR3 region: CASSFSGGLTEAFF. The DNA of the CDR3 is TGTGCCAGCAGCTTCTCCGGGGGGCTCACTGAAGCTTTCTTT.